A selection of T cell receptor beta chains follows, all from one sample in a study of control samples from healthy donors and cancer patients. This table comes from immunoSEQ multiplex PCR, and its TCRdb copy is limited to in-frame clones, with some not included. The table includes around 110,000 clones, 80% to 90% detected once. Sequenced sample: PBMCs. The receptors shown here come from a woman aged 45-65 years with colorectal cancer. Both conserved end residues are part of each CDR3. Each record gives: J gene, clone size, V gene, D gene, CDR3 protein, CDR3 DNA. The D gene is left open where the match is weak. Not every row has a clone size; where given, it reads once, few, many or a size class.

TRBJ2-1,NA,TRBV3-1/TRBV3-2,NA,CASIRSGTANYNEQFF,TGTGCCAGCATTCGATCCGGGACGGCGAACTACAATGAGCAGTTCTTC
TRBJ1-1,NA,TRBV4-1,TRBD1,CASSQPDRGATEAFF,TGCGCCAGCAGCCAACCCGACAGGGGGGCAACTGAAGCTTTCTTT
TRBJ1-4,NA,TRBV7-8,NA,CASSLVVLGPTNEKLFF,TGTGCCAGCAGCTTAGTTGTACTGGGTCCCACTAATGAAAAACTGTTTTTT
TRBJ2-6,NA,TRBV5-4,NA,CASSLTTGANVLTF,TGTGCCAGCAGCTTGACCACTGGGGCCAACGTCCTGACTTTC
TRBJ2-3,NA,TRBV3-1/TRBV3-2,NA,CASSQDRAGLGTHTQYF,TGTGCCAGCAGCCAAGATCGGGCGGGATTGGGTACTCATACGCAGTATTTT
TRBJ1-2,NA,TRBV18,TRBD1,CASSRGQANDIYGYTF,TGTGCCAGCTCGCGTGGACAGGCTAATGATATCTATGGCTACACCTTC
TRBJ1-1,NA,TRBV19,NA,CASSNDAGMNTEAFF,TGTGCCAGTAGTAACGACGCGGGCATGAACACTGAAGCTTTCTTT
TRBJ1-1,NA,TRBV6-5,NA,CASGGMNTEAFF,TGTGCCAGCGGAGGGATGAACACTGAAGCTTTCTTT
TRBJ2-2,NA,TRBV9,NA,CASSVTPGPSTGELFF,TGTGCCAGCAGCGTCACCCCGGGTCCTTCTACCGGGGAGCTGTTTTTT
TRBJ2-7,few,TRBV5-5,NA,CASSLFGQDYEQYF,TGTGCCAGCAGCTTGTTTGGCCAGGACTACGAGCAGTACTTC
TRBJ1-2,NA,TRBV19,NA,CASSIGGDYGYTF,TGTGCCAGTAGTATCGGGGGTGACTATGGCTACACCTTC
TRBJ1-1,once,TRBV9,NA,CASSDRDGLNTEAFF,TGTGCCAGCAGCGACAGAGACGGATTGAACACTGAAGCTTTCTTT
TRBJ2-7,NA,TRBV7-8,NA,CASSPDLLKQNGDYEQYF,TGTGCCAGCAGCCCAGACCTGTTAAAGCAGAACGGGGACTACGAGCAGTACTTC
TRBJ2-5,NA,TRBV7-8,NA,CASSPMGGGEETQYF,TGTGCCAGCAGTCCAATGGGGGGCGGGGAAGAGACCCAGTACTTC
TRBJ1-1,NA,TRBV20-1,TRBD1,CSASRQGLEAFF,TGCAGTGCTAGTCGACAGGGGCTTGAAGCTTTCTTT
TRBJ2-1,NA,TRBV19,NA,CASSMMRAGGNQQFF,TGTGCCAGTAGTATGATGAGGGCAGGGGGGAACCAACAGTTCTTC
TRBJ1-1,NA,TRBV2,NA,CASSASNLNTEAFF,TGTGCCAGCAGTGCGTCAAATTTGAACACTGAAGCTTTCTTT
TRBJ1-5,NA,TRBV7-3,NA,CASSLSNNQPQHF,TGTGCCAGCAGCTTATCTAACAATCAGCCCCAGCATTTT
TRBJ1-2,NA,TRBV11-2,NA,CASSLVYRDSYGYTF,TGTGCCAGCAGCTTAGTCTACAGGGACTCCTATGGCTACACCTTC
TRBJ1-1,NA,TRBV11-3,NA,CASSLVGGTEAFF,TGTGCCAGCAGCTTAGTGGGGGGCACTGAAGCTTTCTTT
TRBJ1-2,NA,TRBV18,NA,CASSPSGDNYGYTF,TGTGCCAGCTCACCGTCCGGGGACAACTATGGCTACACCTTC
TRBJ2-3,once,TRBV18,NA,CASSPPSADTQYF,TGTGCCAGCTCACCACCTAGTGCAGATACGCAGTATTTT
TRBJ2-2,NA,TRBV4-2,NA,CASGLGAGELFF,TGTGCCAGCGGGCTCGGGGCCGGGGAGCTGTTTTTT
TRBJ1-1,NA,TRBV27,NA,CAKEGMAGKWNTEAFF,TGTGCCAAGGAGGGGATGGCAGGTAAGTGGAACACTGAAGCTTTCTTT
TRBJ2-5,NA,TRBV19,TRBD1,CASSPWDSQETQYF,TGTGCCAGTAGCCCCTGGGACAGCCAAGAGACCCAGTACTTC
TRBJ2-1,NA,TRBV5-1,NA,CASSLAGRRPNPQFF,TGCGCCAGCAGCTTGGCCGGCAGGAGACCAAACCCCCAGTTCTTC
TRBJ1-2,NA,TRBV19,NA,CASSPRGEYGYTF,TGTGCCAGTAGTCCTCGTGGGGAGTATGGCTACACCTTC
TRBJ2-6,few,TRBV7-8,NA,CASSYLTAGANVLTF,TGTGCCAGCAGCTATTTAACCGCTGGGGCCAACGTCCTGACTTTC
TRBJ1-1,once,TRBV5-1,TRBD1,CASTREGGGSFF,TGCGCCAGCACCCGTGAAGGGGGCGGATCTTTCTTT
TRBJ2-5,NA,TRBV28,TRBD2,CASSLGTSGREETQYF,TGTGCCAGCAGTTTAGGGACTAGCGGGAGGGAAGAGACCCAGTACTTC
TRBJ2-3,NA,TRBV2,NA,CASSEQQIDTQYF,TGTGCCAGCAGTGAGCAACAGATAGATACGCAGTATTTT
TRBJ2-7,NA,TRBV7-6,NA,CASSLFGGSNEQYF,TGTGCCAGCAGCTTATTTGGAGGTAGCAACGAGCAGTACTTC
TRBJ1-2,NA,TRBV24-1,NA,CATSEPGYGYTF,TGTGCCACCAGCGAACCGGGCTATGGCTACACCTTC
TRBJ2-1,NA,TRBV3-1/TRBV3-2,NA,CASSQEGGEQFF,TGTGCCAGCAGCCAAGAGGGGGGTGAGCAGTTCTTC
TRBJ2-1,NA,TRBV19,TRBD2,CASSWTSGLPYNEQFF,TGTGCCAGTAGTTGGACTAGCGGGCTTCCCTACAATGAGCAGTTCTTC
TRBJ2-1,NA,TRBV5-1,NA,CASSSGGIIEQFF,TGCGCCAGCAGCTCAGGCGGGATCATTGAGCAGTTCTTC
TRBJ2-7,NA,TRBV25-1,NA,CASSPRIRGSYEQYF,TGTGCCAGCAGTCCACGGATCCGGGGCTCCTACGAGCAGTACTTC
TRBJ2-1,NA,TRBV5-8,NA,CASSWALLPTSYNEQFF,TGTGCCAGCAGCTGGGCGCTTCTTCCTACCTCCTACAATGAGCAGTTCTTC
TRBJ1-3,NA,TRBV2,NA,CASSEGTPGNTIYF,TGTGCCAGCAGTGAAGGGACACCTGGAAACACCATATATTTT
TRBJ2-1,NA,TRBV3-1/TRBV3-2,NA,CASSQTRNEQFF,TGTGCCAGCAGCCAAACCAGGAATGAGCAGTTCTTC
TRBJ2-6,once,TRBV28,NA,CASRGTGANVLTF,TGTGCCAGCCGGGGGACTGGGGCCAACGTCCTGACTTTC
TRBJ2-3,NA,TRBV11-2,NA,CASSSFLGGELDTQYF,TGTGCCAGCAGCTCATTCCTAGGAGGGGAATTGGATACGCAGTATTTT
TRBJ2-3,NA,TRBV11-3,NA,CASSLGSSVGADTQYF,TGTGCCAGCAGCTTAGGGTCCAGCGTTGGCGCAGATACGCAGTATTTT
TRBJ2-7,once,TRBV28,NA,CASRSSYDGNYEQYF,TGTGCCAGCAGGTCTAGCTACGATGGGAACTACGAGCAGTACTTC
TRBJ1-2,NA,TRBV12-3/TRBV12-4,NA,CASSWSNYGYTF,TGTGCCAGCAGTTGGTCTAACTATGGCTACACCTTC
TRBJ1-1,few,TRBV11-2,TRBD1,CASRRRTGTDTEAFF,TGTGCCAGCAGAAGAAGGACAGGGACCGACACTGAAGCTTTCTTT
TRBJ2-5,NA,TRBV10-2,NA,CASENVADGGETQYF,TGCGCCAGCGAGAATGTAGCTGACGGAGGGGAGACCCAGTACTTC
TRBJ2-1,NA,TRBV12-3/TRBV12-4,NA,CASSETLGAEQFF,TGTGCCAGCAGTGAAACCCTAGGGGCTGAGCAGTTCTTC
TRBJ2-5,NA,TRBV11-3,NA,CASSLDRGSQETQYF,TGTGCCAGCAGCTTAGATCGAGGCAGCCAAGAGACCCAGTACTTC
TRBJ1-5,NA,TRBV6-6,NA,CASSYPEGQPQHF,TGTGCCAGCAGTTACCCTGAGGGTCAGCCCCAGCATTTT
TRBJ2-1,NA,TRBV6-5,NA,CASSYSTEGAAEQFF,TGTGCCAGCAGTTACTCGACCGAAGGGGCCGCCGAGCAGTTCTTC
TRBJ2-3,NA,TRBV11-2,TRBD2,CASSPGGGRDTQYF,TGTGCCAGCAGCCCCGGGGGGGGGAGGGATACGCAGTATTTT